These 2 T cell receptor beta chains were sequenced from one sample in a study of T cells in Graves' hyperthyroidism and ophthalmopathy. Researchers took RNA transcripts and amplified the TCR beta CDR3 regions from them. The study used the HTBI primer set for a first-round RT-PCR of the TCR CDR3. TCRdb recomputed calls from the multiplex PCR reads with MiXCR, one row per CDR3 protein. The sample shows 660,000 or so distinct CDR3 sequences, roughly 46% of them seen only once. Sample: peripheral blood or thyroid tissue (not recorded which). These receptors originate from an adult man with Graves' disease, either hyperthyroidism or ophthalmopathy (not recorded which).

The rearrangement joins TRBV5-1 to TRBJ2-7, with a tentative D call TRBD2 (6 bases). The germline V gene has CDR1 SGHRS and CDR2 YFSETQ. Trimming took 0 bases from V and 6 from J, leaving 16 bases between them. This CDR3 is built from 15 residues. The CDR3 nucleotides are TGCGCCAGCAGCTTGGGGGTAGTGGGGACTTCCGAGCAGTACTTC. Protein sequence: CASSLGVVGTSEQYF.

At least ten counts were recorded for this clonotype. V is TRBV10-3 and J is TRBJ2-7; 10 bases line up with TRBD2. V shed 6 bases and J 0 bases; nucleotides not matched to a gene: 8. The V gene's germline CDR1 is ENHRY and CDR2 SYGVKD. This CDR3 region has 16 residues. CDR3 loop: CAIRPSGLASSYEQYF. As DNA, the CDR3 is TGTGCCATCAGACCCTCGGGACTAGCGAGCTCCTACGAGCAGTACTTC.